The entry below gives a single T cell receptor beta chain sequence along with its context. Its antigen is as yet unknown. The data originate from a study of PD-1 blockade in mismatch repair-deficient tumors. Trimming took 5 bases from V and 5 from J, leaving 7 bases between them. CDR3 length: 12 residues. The germline CDR1 and CDR2 sequences are SGHAT and FQNNGV. General study results and limits: Tumor-resident clones, often absent from pretreatment blood, expanded after pembrolizumab and then contracted.

TCRdb's copy holds only in-frame clones and misses some; the assay was immunoSEQ multiplex PCR. The sample comprises roughly 130,000 clones, around nine tenths of which are singletons, and over 9.5% rests with the top ten. All patients were mismatch repair deficient, assessed by either PCR or immunohistochemistry. Three pembrolizumab responders had their TCRs sequenced. Here the sequenced sample was peripheral blood, taken approximately 72 weeks after starting pembrolizumab. The chain carries TRBV11-2 and TRBJ2-1; tentative D call: TRBD1 (5 bases). The receptor was derived from an adult with mismatch repair-deficient cancer. This chain's CDR3 is CASSIGDNEQFF. The CDR3, as DNA: TGTGCCAGCAGCATAGGGGACAATGAGCAGTTCTTC.